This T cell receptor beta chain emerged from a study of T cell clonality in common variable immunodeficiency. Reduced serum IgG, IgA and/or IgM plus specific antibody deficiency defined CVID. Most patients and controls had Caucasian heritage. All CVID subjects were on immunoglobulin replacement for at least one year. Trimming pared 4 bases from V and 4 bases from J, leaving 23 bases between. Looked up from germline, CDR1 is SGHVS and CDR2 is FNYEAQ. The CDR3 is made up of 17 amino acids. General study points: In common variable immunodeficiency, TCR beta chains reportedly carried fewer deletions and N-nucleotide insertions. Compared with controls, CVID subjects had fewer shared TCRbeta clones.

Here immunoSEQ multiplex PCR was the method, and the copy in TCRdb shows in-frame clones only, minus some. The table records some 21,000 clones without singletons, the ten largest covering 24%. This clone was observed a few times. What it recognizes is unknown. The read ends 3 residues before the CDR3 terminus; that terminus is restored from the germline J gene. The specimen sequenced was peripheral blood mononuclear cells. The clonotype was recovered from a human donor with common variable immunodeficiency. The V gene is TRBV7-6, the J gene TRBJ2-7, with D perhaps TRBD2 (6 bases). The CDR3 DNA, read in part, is TGTGCCAGCAGCTCCTCCTTCCCCTTGGAGGGGAAATACGAG. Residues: CASSSSFPLEGKYE. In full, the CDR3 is CASSSSFPLEGKYEQYF.